The subject of this entry is one TCR beta chain. This entry comes from a study of Graves' ophthalmopathy and Graves' hyperthyroidism. RNA transcripts were the source from which TCR beta CDR3 regions were amplified. Investigators did first-round RT-PCR with HTBI primers, then second-round multiplex PCR. TCRdb reanalysed the multiplex PCR reads using MiXCR and keeps one entry per CDR3 protein. The data contain 300,000 to 400,000 distinct CDR3 sequences, roughly 16% of them singletons. Sequenced material: peripheral blood. This sequence was found in an adult man with Graves' ophthalmopathy.

DNA for the CDR3: TGCAGCGTTGAAGTGGGACAGGCAAACTACGAGCAGTACTTC. The encoded protein is CSVEVGQANYEQYF. The chain uses TRBV29-1 and TRBJ2-7, with 8 bases aligning to TRBD1. The germline gives CDR1 SQVTM, CDR2 ANQGSEA. J lost 3 bases, V lost 1 base, and 5 bases had no gene match. The CDR3 has 14 amino acids.